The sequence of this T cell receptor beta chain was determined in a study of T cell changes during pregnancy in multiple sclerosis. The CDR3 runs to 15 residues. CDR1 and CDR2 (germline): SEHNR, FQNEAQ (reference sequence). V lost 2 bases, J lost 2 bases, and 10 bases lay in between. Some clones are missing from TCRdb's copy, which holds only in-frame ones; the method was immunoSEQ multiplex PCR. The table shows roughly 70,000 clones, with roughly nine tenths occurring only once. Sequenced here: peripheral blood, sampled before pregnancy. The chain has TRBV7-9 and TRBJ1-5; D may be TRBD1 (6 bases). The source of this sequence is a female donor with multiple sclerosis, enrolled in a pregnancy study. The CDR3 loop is CASSLNRVGNQPQHF. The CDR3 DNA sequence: TGTGCCAGCAGCTTAAACAGGGTCGGCAATCAGCCCCAGCATTTT.